These 8 T cell receptor beta chains were all obtained from the same sample, sequenced in a study of CD8+ T cells in alopecia areata. Sequencing used cDNA as its template, made by extracting RNA and reverse transcribing it. Method: immunoSEQ multiplex PCR; TCRdb's copy keeps in-frame clones and lacks some. Of 150,000 to 200,000 clones in the sample, roughly 60% are singletons; the top ten hold approximately 1.2%. Described treatment: oral pan-JAK inhibitor, 5-10 mg twice daily. The source material was CD4+ T cells sorted from blood, sampled around week 50, from a patient treated with tofacitinib. The receptors originated from a human donor with alopecia areata.

V usage is TRBV11-1 and J usage is TRBJ2-7; D not certain. Germline values: CDR1 SGHAT, CDR2 FQDESV (reference sequence). V shed 4 bases and J shed 3 bases, with 10 bases lying between them. The CDR3 consists of 13 residues. CDR3 sequence reads: CASSSLVSYEQYF. DNA for the CDR3: TGTGCCAGCAGCTCCCTCGTGAGCTACGAGCAGTACTTC. The full variable domain, rest sourced from reference TRBV11-1 and TRBJ2-7, is EAEVAQSPRYKITEKSQAVAFWCDPISGHATLYWYRQILGQGPELLVQFQDESVVDDSQLPKDRFSAERLKGVDSTLKIQPAELGDSAMYLCASSSLVSYEQYFGPGTRLTVT.

This clone was observed a handful of times. For the CDR3, the DNA is TGTGCCAGCTCTTACCCGGCGGACTACGAGCAGTACTTC. The encoded protein is CASSYPADYEQYF. This rearrangement joins TRBV5-6 to TRBJ2-5; D remains ambiguous. The assigned J gene may be wrong: the sequence end matches TRBJ2-7 better. Germline loops: CDR1 SGHDT, CDR2 YYEEEE. The CDR3 contains 13 residues.

J is TRBJ1-3 and V is TRBV29-1; D is undetermined. This CDR3 is 11 amino acids long. In germline, CDR1 is SQVTM, CDR2 ANQGSEA. V lost 7 bases and J lost 7, with 11 bases in between. This CDR3 is CSAGSGNTIYF. The CDR3 coding sequence is TGCAGCGCTGGGTCGGGGAACACCATATATTTT.

V usage is TRBV9 and J usage is TRBJ2-1; TRBD1 matches 7 bases. Germline CDR1 SGDLS, CDR2 YYNGEE. Losses at the gene ends were 0 bases for V and 8 bases for J; bases not matched to a gene: 5. This CDR3 is 14 amino acids long. The CDR3 reads CASSVEQGEYEQFF. CDR3 nucleotide sequence: TGTGCCAGCAGCGTAGAGCAGGGGGAATATGAGCAGTTCTTC.

DNA of the CDR3: TGCAGCGTTGAATTAGGCAGAACAGCCCCCCAGTTCTTC. Translating gives CSVELGRTAPQFF. The rearrangement uses TRBV29-1 and TRBJ2-1; D remains ambiguous. There are 13 residues in the CDR3. Per germline, CDR1 SQVTM and CDR2 ANQGSEA. V was trimmed by 2 bases and J by 13 bases, leaving 18 bases between them.

This clone has only one observation. The chain employs TRBV29-1 and TRBJ1-1; tentative D call: TRBD1 (6 bases). The CDR3 consists of 14 residues. V gave up 4 bases and J gave up 4 bases, with 16 bases separating them. Per germline, CDR1 SQVTM and CDR2 ANQGSEA. CDR3 region: CSVGLGRGATEAFF. In DNA, the CDR3 is TGCAGCGTTGGTCTTGGGAGGGGGGCCACTGAAGCTTTCTTT. Drawing the rest from reference TRBV29-1 and TRBJ1-1, the complete variable domain is SAVISQKPSRDICQRGTSLTIQCQVDSQVTMMFWYRQQPGQSLTLIATANQGSEATYESGFVIDKFPISRPNLTFSTLTVSNMSPEDSSIYLCSVGLGRGATEAFFGQGTRLTVV.

CDR3 nucleotide sequence: TGCGCCAGCAGCCAAGATCCCGGACAGGGGAGGGATACGCAGTATTTT. Its translation: CASSQDPGQGRDTQYF. The chain is built from TRBV4-3 and TRBJ2-3, with 9 nucleotides matching TRBD1. CDR1 is LGHNA, CDR2 YSLEER, per germline. V shed 0 bases, J shed 6 bases, and the junction held 7 bases outside the gene matches. CDR3 length: 16 amino acids.

The chain is built from TRBV2 and TRBJ2-3; no clear D. CDR3 length: 15 amino acids. Deletions cut 3 bases from V and 0 bases from J, with 10 bases between. Germline V lookup: CDR1 SNHLY, CDR2 FYNNEI. CDR3 sequence: CASSEHSLSTDTQYF. The CDR3 region has the DNA TGTGCCAGCAGTGAGCATAGTCTGAGCACAGATACGCAGTATTTT.